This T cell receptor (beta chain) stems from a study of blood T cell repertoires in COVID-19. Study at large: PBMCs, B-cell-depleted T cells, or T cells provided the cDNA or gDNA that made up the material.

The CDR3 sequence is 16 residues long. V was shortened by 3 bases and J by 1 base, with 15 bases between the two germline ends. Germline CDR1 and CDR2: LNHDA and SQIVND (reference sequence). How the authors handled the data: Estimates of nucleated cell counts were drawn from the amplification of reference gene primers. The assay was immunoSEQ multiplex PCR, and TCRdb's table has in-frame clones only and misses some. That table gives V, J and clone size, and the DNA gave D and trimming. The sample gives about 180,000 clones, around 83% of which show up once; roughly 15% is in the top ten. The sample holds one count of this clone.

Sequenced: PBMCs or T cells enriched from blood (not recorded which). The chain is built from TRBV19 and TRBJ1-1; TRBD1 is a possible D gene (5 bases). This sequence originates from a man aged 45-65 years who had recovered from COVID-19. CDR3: CASSIGTGVWNTEAFF. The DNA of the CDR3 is TGTGCCAGTAGTATTGGGACGGGGGTGTGGAACACTGAAGCTTTCTTT.